The clone carrying this T cell receptor (beta chain) came up a few times. Its antigen is as yet unknown. Vbeta (60) and Jbeta (13) primers were used in the PCR. Sequencing was performed with immunoSEQ multiplex PCR; in TCRdb, only in-frame clones are kept and a portion is missing. This table has some 130,000 clones, about two thirds appearing once. This sample is drawn from a study of cytomegalovirus exposure and HLA in healthy donors. Study-wide findings and caveats: Looking again later, the authors saw that most CMV-associated TCR beta chains seemed HLA-restricted. Approximately 18,000 TCR beta sequences were associated with HLA alleles at 0.05 false discovery rate in a later analysis. For most TCR beta V segments, an earlier analysis put the productive rate at about 90% or about 30% of the time. As a later analysis showed, a missense DCLRE1C variant was linked to trimming of TCR beta V- and J-genes.

J was trimmed by 8 bases and V by 1 base; bases with no gene match: 4. This CDR3 has 14 amino acids. Germline CDR1 is SGHTA and CDR2 is FQGNSA. V gene TRBV7-2 combines with J gene TRBJ2-1, with 8 bases identical to TRBD2. This TCR came from a man aged 45 to 65 in good health and CMV-seropositive. The material sequenced was PBMCs. Here the CDR3 reads CASSLVSAGDEQFF. CDR3 coding DNA: TGTGCCAGCAGCTTAGTTTCAGCGGGAGATGAGCAGTTCTTC.